This TCR beta chain was recorded in a study of metastatic and nonmetastatic thyroid tumors. About the study: Repertoire comparisons spanned blood and tumor or nodule tissue from malignant and benign thyroid patients.

Until they underwent thyroid surgery, no patient had received any treatment. Through MiXCR, TCRdb re-clonotyped the PCR reads. Of about 16,000 clones in the sample, approximately 32% were seen once. This CDR3 region has 13 residues. The V gene's germline CDR1 is LNHDA and CDR2 SQIVND (reference sequence). The V end was cut by 5 bases, the J end by 4 bases, with 11 bases between. Sample: tumor tissue. The rearrangement uses TRBV19 and TRBJ1-2; D possibly corresponds to TRBD1 (6 bases). This receptor was obtained from a male donor with papillary thyroid cancer or a benign thyroid nodule (not recorded which). Some clones in this sample may be carry-over from other donors' samples. The CDR3, as DNA: TGTGCCAGTAGTCCAACGGACAGCTATGGCTACACCTTC. Protein sequence: CASSPTDSYGYTF.